A single sample gave rise to the 3 T cell receptor beta chains below, sequenced in a study of early T cells in non-severe SARS-CoV-2 infection. MiXCR, applied by TCRdb to the 5' RACE reads, yields one record per CDR3 protein. The data contain fewer than 85,000 distinct CDR3 sequences, 13% of them singletons. The source material was whole blood. Receptors originate from an adult who was a healthcare worker with PCR-confirmed SARS-CoV-2 infection or an uninfected control (not recorded which).

This clonotype was found a few times. The genes are TRBV6-6 and TRBJ1-5; TRBD1 is a possible D gene (6 bases). CDR3 length: 15 amino acids. The germline V gene encodes CDR1 MNHNY and CDR2 SVGAGI (reference sequence). Between the trimmed V and J ends, which lost 4 bases and 7 bases, there was a span of 17 bases. This CDR3 reads CASSLGGGKWQPQHF. DNA of the CDR3: TGTGCCAGCAGTTTAGGGGGGGGAAAATGGCAGCCCCAGCATTTT.

This clonotype was picked up many times. This chain joins TRBV7-9 and TRBJ1-1, with 7 nucleotides matching TRBD1. The CDR3 loop spans 14 amino acids. The V gene end was trimmed by 4 bases and the J gene end by 5 bases; junction bases not matched to a gene: 7. Germline lookup yields CDR1 SEHNR and CDR2 FQNEAQ (reference sequence). The DNA of the CDR3 is TGTGCCAGCAGCTCACAGGGGATCACAACTGAAGCTTTCTTT. Encoded protein: CASSSQGITTEAFF.

The table lists this clonotype with a few counts. The chain combines TRBV4-1 with TRBJ2-3; no clear D. The CDR3 consists of 15 residues. The ends were cut back, 2 bases at V and 0 bases at J, with 9 bases in the middle. Germline V gene sequence: CDR1 MGHRA, CDR2 YSYEKL. The CDR3 spells CASSQNGPSTDTQYF. CDR3 nucleotides: TGCGCCAGCAGCCAAAACGGCCCTAGCACAGATACGCAGTATTTT.